A single sample gave rise to the 10 T cell receptor beta chains below, sequenced in a study of post-analysis software for immune sequencing data. Their target antigens are unknown. Broader study findings: Comparison of patients with controls showed about 5 TRBV segments more frequent in patients, TRBV5-6, TRBV5-1 and TRBV20-1 among them.

Unique-molecular-identifier-tagged TCR beta cDNA libraries were used. TCRdb reanalysed the PCR reads using MiXCR and keeps one entry per CDR3 protein. The data hold 750,000 to 950,000 distinct CDR3 sequences, with 46% observed a single time. The specimen sequenced was blood. All receptors come from a girl aged 5 to 17 with multiple sclerosis.

The gene calls are TRBV9 and TRBJ1-5; TRBD1 agrees at 8 bases. The length of the CDR3 is 14 residues. CDR1 SGDLS and CDR2 YYNGEE come from the germline V gene. Unmatched junction bases numbered 2, after V lost 4 bases and J lost 2 bases. As DNA, the CDR3 is TGTGCCAGCAGCACAGGGGGGGGCAATCAGCCCCAGCATTTT. Protein product: CASSTGGGNQPQHF. Together with reference TRBV9 and TRBJ1-5, the CDR3 gives the full variable domain: DSGVTQTPKHLITATGQRVTLRCSPRSGDLSVYWYQQSLDQGLQFLIQYYNGEERAKGNILERFSAQQFPDLHSELNLSSLELGDSALYFCASSTGGGNQPQHFGDGTRLSIL.

The CDR3 is CASSSSGGTPYNEQFF. CDR3 sequence (DNA): TGTGCCAGCAGCTCTTCGGGAGGGACTCCCTACAATGAGCAGTTCTTC. V gene TRBV6-5 combines with J gene TRBJ2-1, with 8 positions matching TRBD2. The length of the CDR3 is 16 residues. After removal of 6 bases from V and 2 bases from J, the junction contained 9 bases not matched to a gene. Looked up from germline, CDR1 is MNHEY and CDR2 is SVGAGI.

The V gene is TRBV12-3 or TRBV12-4, the J gene TRBJ2-7; D is tentatively TRBD1 or TRBD2 (5 bases each). V dropped 4 bases and J dropped 4 bases, with 14 bases sitting between them. CDR3 length: 14 amino acids. Written as DNA, the CDR3 is TGTGCCAGCAGTTGGGGAGACAGAGATTACGAGCAGTACTTC. Translation gives CASSWGDRDYEQYF.

This clonotype was found a few times. The J gene is TRBJ2-1, the V gene TRBV5-1; TRBD2 matches at 12 bases. The CDR3 is 16 amino acids. Looked up from germline, CDR1 is SGHRS and CDR2 is YFSETQ. The V gene end was trimmed by 6 bases and the J gene end by 4 bases; junction bases not matched to a gene: 8. For the CDR3, the DNA is TGCGCCAGCATACCGGGACTAGCGGGTTCATACAATGAGCAGTTCTTC. Amino acid sequence: CASIPGLAGSYNEQFF.

The chain combines TRBV6-5 with TRBJ1-2; 8 positions agree with TRBD1. The germline gives CDR1 MNHEY, CDR2 SVGAGI. This CDR3 has 17 amino acids. V shed 4 bases, J shed 8 bases, and the junction held 18 bases outside the gene matches. The CDR3 protein is CASSFIGAGGVSGGYTF. The CDR3 nucleotides are TGTGCCAGCAGTTTCATTGGGGCAGGGGGCGTTTCGGGAGGCTACACCTTC.

With respect to this clonotype: A read error is possible here, since a much larger clone lies one base away. The rearrangement joins TRBV3-1 to TRBJ2-1; D might be TRBD1 (6 bases). From germline, CDR1 is LGHDT and CDR2 YNNKEL (reference sequence). Deletions cut 3 bases from V and 6 bases from J, with 15 bases between. The CDR3 loop spans 15 amino acids. CDR3 sequence reads: CASSQTGQAINEQFF. CDR3 DNA: TGTGCCAGCAGCCAGACGGGACAAGCGATCAATGAGCAGTTCTTC.

This chain connects TRBV20-1 to TRBJ2-5; D possibly matches TRBD1 or TRBD2 (5 bases each). From germline, CDR1 is DFQATT and CDR2 SNEGSKA (reference sequence). This CDR3 has 14 residues. V dropped 3 bases and J dropped 6 bases, with 17 bases sitting between them. CDR3 in amino acids: CSASTGTGLQTQYF. CDR3 nucleotide sequence: TGCAGTGCTAGCACCGGGACCGGCCTCCAGACCCAGTACTTC.

The table lists this clonotype with many counts. The chain couples TRBV5-1 to TRBJ2-5; 9 bases agree with TRBD1. The germline V gene has CDR1 SGHRS and CDR2 YFSETQ. V lost 4 bases to trimming and J lost 4 bases; unmatched junction nucleotides: 5. The CDR3 contains 14 residues. In DNA, the CDR3 is TGCGCCAGCAGCCCAGGACAGGGGAGAGAGACCCAGTACTTC. Translating gives CASSPGQGRETQYF.

This clonotype turned up a few times. The chain uses TRBV5-1 and TRBJ1-1, with D perhaps TRBD1 (5 bases). V lost 7 bases and J lost 0, with 10 bases in between. The CDR3 runs 13 residues. In germline, CDR1 is SGHRS, CDR2 YFSETQ. CDR3 sequence (DNA): TGCGCCAGCGGGAGGGACTTGAACACTGAAGCTTTCTTT. Amino acid sequence: CASGRDLNTEAFF. Filled out from reference TRBV5-1 and TRBJ1-1, the complete variable domain reads KAGVTQTPRYLIKTRGQQVTLSCSPISGHRSVSWYQQTPGQGLQFLFEYFSETQRNKGNFPGRFSGRQFSNSRSEMNVSTLELGDSALYLCASGRDLNTEAFFGQGTRLTVV.

The V gene is TRBV11-2, the J gene TRBJ2-1; 10 bases fit TRBD2. J gave up 7 bases and V 0 bases, and 9 bases lay outside the gene matches. Germline V lookup: CDR1 SGHAT, CDR2 FQNNGV. This CDR3 has 17 residues. In nucleotides, the CDR3 is TGTGCCAGCAGCTTAGAGTGGGGACTAGCGAGTAGAAATGAGCAGTTCTTC. This gives the protein CASSLEWGLASRNEQFF. The full variable domain, its missing parts supplied by reference TRBV11-2 and TRBJ2-1, is EAGVAQSPRYKIIEKRQSVAFWCNPISGHATLYWYQQILGQGPKLLIQFQNNGVVDDSQLPKDRFSAERLKGVDSTLKIQPAKLEDSAVYLCASSLEWGLASRNEQFFGPGTRLTVL.